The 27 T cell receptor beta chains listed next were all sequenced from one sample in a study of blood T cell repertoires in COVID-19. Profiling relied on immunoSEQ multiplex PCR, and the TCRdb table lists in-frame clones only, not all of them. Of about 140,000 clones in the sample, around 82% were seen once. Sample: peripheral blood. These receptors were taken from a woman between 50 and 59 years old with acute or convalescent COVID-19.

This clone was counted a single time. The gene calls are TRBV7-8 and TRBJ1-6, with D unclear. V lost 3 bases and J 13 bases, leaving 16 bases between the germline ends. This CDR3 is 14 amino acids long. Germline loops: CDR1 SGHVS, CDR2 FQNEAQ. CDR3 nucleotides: TGTGCCAGCAGCTTCTCCGGGTCCCGGGGTCCCCTCCACTTT. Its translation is CASSFSGSRGPLHF.

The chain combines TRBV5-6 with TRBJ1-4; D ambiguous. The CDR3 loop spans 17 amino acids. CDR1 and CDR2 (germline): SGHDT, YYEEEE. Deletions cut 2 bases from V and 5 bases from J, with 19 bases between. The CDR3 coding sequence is TGTGCCAGCAGCTTTACCCAGCCCGCTACTAGGAATGAAAAACTGTTTTTT. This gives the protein CASSFTQPATRNEKLFF.

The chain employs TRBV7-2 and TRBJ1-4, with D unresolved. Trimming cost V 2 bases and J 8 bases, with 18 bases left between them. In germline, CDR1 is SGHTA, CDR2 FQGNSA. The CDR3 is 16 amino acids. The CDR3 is CASSLSTTNRGEKLFF. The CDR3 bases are TGTGCCAGCAGCTTATCCACGACGAACCGCGGGGAAAAACTGTTTTTT. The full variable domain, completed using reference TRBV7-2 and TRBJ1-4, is GAGVSQSPSNKVTEKGKDVELRCDPISGHTALYWYRQSLGQGLEFLIYFQGNSAPDKSGLPSDRFSAERTGGSVSTLTIQRTQQEDSAVYLCASSLSTTNRGEKLFFGSGTQLSVL.

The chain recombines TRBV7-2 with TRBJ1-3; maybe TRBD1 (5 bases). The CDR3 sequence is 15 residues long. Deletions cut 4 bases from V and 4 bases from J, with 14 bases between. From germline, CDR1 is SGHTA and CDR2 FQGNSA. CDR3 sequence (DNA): TGTGCCAGCAGCTCGAGCTGGGGCTACGGAAACACCATATATTTT. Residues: CASSSSWGYGNTIYF.

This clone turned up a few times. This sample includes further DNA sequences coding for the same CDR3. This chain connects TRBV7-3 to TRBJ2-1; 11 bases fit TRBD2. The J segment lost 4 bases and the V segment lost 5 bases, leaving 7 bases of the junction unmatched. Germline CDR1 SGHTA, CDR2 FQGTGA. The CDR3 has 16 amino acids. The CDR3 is CASSPHLAGGYNEQFF. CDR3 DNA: TGTGCCAGCAGCCCGCACCTAGCGGGGGGTTACAATGAGCAGTTCTTC.

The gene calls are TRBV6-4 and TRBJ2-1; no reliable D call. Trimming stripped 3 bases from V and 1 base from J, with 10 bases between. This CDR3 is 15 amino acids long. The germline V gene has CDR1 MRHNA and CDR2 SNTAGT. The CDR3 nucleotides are TGTGCCAGCAGTGAGGGCAGTGGATCCTACAATGAGCAGTTCTTC. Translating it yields CASSEGSGSYNEQFF.

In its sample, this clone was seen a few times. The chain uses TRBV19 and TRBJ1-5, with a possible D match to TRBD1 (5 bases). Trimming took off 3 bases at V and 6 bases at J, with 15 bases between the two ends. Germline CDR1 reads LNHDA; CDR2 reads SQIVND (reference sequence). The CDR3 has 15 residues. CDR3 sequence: CASSIGKTAGQPQHF. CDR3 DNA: TGTGCCAGTAGTATTGGTAAGACAGCCGGTCAGCCCCAGCATTTT.

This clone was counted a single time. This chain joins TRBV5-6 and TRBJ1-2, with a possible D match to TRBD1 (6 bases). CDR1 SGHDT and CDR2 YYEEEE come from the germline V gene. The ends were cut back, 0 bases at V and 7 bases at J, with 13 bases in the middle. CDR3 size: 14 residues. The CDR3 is CASSLAGQFGGYTF. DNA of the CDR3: TGTGCCAGCAGCTTGGCAGGACAGTTTGGTGGCTACACCTTC.

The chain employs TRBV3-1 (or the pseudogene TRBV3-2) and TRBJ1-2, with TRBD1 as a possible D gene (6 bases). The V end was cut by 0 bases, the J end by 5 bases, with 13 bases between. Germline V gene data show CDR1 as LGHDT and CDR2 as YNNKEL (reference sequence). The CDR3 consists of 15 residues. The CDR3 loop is CASSQDPGESYGYTF. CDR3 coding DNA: TGTGCCAGCAGCCAAGATCCAGGGGAGTCGTATGGCTACACCTTC.

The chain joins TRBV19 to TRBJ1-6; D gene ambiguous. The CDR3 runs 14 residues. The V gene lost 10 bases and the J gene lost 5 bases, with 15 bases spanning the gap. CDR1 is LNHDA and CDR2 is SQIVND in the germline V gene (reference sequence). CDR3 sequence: CATTDGRDNSPLHF. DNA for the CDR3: TGTGCCACCACGGACGGGAGGGATAATTCACCCCTCCACTTT.

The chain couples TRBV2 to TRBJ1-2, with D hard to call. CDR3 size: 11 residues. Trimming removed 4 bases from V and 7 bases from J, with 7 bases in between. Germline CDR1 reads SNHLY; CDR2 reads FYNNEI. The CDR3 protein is CASSAGSGYTF. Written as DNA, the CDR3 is TGTGCCAGCAGTGCCGGGTCTGGCTACACCTTC.

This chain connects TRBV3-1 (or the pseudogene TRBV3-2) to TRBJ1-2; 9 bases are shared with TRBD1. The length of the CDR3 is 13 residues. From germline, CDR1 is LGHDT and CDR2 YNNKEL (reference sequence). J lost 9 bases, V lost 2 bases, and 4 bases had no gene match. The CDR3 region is CASSQRTGDRYTF. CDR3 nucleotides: TGTGCCAGCAGCCAAAGGACAGGGGATCGCTACACCTTC.

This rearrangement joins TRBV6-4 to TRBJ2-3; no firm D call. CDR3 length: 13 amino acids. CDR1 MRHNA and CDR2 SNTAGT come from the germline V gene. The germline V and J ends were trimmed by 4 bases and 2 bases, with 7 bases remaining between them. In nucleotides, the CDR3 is TGTGCCAGCAGTGGTAGCAACACAGATACGCAGTATTTT. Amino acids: CASSGSNTDTQYF.

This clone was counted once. CDR3 DNA sequence: TGTGCCAGCAGCCGGGACACCTATGGCTACACCTTC. Translating it yields CASSRDTYGYTF. The chain combines TRBV5-4 with TRBJ1-2; D might be TRBD1 (6 bases). The CDR3 is 12 residues long. The germline V and J ends were trimmed by 4 bases and 4 bases, with 8 bases remaining between them. From germline, CDR1 is SGHNT and CDR2 YYREEE (reference sequence). The entire variable domain, with the rest obtained from reference TRBV5-4 and TRBJ1-2, is as follows: ETGVTQSPTHLIKTRGQQVTLRCSSQSGHNTVSWYQQALGQGPQFIFQYYREEENGRGNFPPRFSGLQFPNYSSELNVNALELDDSALYLCASSRDTYGYTFGSGTRLTVV.

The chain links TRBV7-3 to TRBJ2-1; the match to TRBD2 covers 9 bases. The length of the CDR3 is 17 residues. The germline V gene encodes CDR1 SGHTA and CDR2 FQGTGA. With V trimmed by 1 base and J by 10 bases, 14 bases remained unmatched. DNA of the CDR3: TGTGCCAGCAGCTTAAGACTAGCGGTGGGAGGGAGGGAGGAGCAGTTCTTC. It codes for CASSLRLAVGGREEQFF. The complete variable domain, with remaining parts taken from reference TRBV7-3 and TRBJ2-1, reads GAGVSQTPSNKVTEKGKYVELRCDPISGHTALYWYRQSLGQGPEFLIYFQGTGAADDSGLPNDRFFAVRPEGSVSTLKIQRTERGDSAVYLCASSLRLAVGGREEQFFGPGTRLTVL.

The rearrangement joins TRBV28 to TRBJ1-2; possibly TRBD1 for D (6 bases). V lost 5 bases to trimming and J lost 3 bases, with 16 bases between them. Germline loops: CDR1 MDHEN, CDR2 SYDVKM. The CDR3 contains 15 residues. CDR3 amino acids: CASSPINRDDYGYTF. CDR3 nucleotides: TGTGCCAGCAGTCCAATAAACAGGGATGACTATGGCTACACCTTC.

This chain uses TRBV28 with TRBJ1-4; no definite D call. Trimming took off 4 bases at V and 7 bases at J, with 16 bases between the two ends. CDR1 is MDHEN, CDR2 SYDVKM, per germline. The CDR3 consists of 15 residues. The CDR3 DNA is TGTGCCAGCAGTTCCCGCCTCGGAGCAGCTGAAAAACTGTTTTTT. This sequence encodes CASSSRLGAAEKLFF.

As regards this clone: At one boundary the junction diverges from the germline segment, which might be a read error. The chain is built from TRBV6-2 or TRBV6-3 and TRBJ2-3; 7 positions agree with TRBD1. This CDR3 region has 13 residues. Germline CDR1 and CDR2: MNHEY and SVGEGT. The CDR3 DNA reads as TGTGCCAGCAGTAACTCCAGACAGGGCTCGCAGTATTTT. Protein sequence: CASSNSRQGSQYF.

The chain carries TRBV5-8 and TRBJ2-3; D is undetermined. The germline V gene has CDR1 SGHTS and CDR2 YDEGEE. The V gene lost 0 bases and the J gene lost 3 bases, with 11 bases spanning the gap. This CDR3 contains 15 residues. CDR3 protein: CASSLANSPTDTQYF. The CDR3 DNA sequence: TGTGCCAGCAGCTTGGCAAACAGCCCGACAGATACGCAGTATTTT.

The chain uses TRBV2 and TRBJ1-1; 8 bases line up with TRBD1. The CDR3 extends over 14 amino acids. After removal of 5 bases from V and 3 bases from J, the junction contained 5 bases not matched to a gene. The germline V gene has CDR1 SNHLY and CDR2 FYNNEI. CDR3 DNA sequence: TGTGCCAGCAGTAACAGGGGGGGGGACACTGAAGCTTTCTTT. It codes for CASSNRGGDTEAFF.

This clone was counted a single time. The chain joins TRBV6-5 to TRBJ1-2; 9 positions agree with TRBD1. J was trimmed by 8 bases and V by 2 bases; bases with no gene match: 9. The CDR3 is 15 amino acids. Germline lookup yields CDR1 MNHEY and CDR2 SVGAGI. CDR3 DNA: TGTGCCAGCAGTTACGGGTCAGGGACAGGGTACGGCTACACCTTC. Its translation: CASSYGSGTGYGYTF.

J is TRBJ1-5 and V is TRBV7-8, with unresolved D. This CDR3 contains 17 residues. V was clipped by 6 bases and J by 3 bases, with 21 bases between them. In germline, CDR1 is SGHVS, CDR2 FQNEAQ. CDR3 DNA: TGTGCCAGCAGTCAATCACCGACGGGGATTCCCAATCAGCCCCAGCATTTT. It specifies CASSQSPTGIPNQPQHF.

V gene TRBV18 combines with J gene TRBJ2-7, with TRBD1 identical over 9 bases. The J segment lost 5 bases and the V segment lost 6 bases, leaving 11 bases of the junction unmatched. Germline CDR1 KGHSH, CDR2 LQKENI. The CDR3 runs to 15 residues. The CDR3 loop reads CASSLRTGEHDEQYF. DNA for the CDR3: TGTGCCAGCTCCCTCCGGACAGGGGAACACGACGAGCAGTACTTC.

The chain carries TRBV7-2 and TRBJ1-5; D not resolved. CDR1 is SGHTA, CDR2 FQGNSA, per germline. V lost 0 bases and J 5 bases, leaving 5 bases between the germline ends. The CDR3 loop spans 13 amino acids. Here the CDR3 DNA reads TGTGCCAGCAGCTTAGCCGGAGATCAGCCCCAGCATTTT. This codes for CASSLAGDQPQHF. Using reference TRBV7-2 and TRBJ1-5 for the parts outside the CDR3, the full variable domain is GAGVSQSPSNKVTEKGKDVELRCDPISGHTALYWYRQSLGQGLEFLIYFQGNSAPDKSGLPSDRFSAERTGGSVSTLTIQRTQQEDSAVYLCASSLAGDQPQHFGDGTRLSIL.

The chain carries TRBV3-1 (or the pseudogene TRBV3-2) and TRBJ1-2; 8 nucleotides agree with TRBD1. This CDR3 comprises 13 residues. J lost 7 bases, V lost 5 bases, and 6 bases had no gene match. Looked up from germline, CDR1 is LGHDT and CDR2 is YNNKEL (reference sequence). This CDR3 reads CASSFGQGGGYTF. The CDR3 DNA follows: TGTGCCAGCAGCTTCGGACAGGGAGGTGGCTACACCTTC.

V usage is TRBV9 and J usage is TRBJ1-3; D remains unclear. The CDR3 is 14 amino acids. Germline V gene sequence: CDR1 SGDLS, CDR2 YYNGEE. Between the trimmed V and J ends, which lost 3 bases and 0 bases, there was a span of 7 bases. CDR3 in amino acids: CASSGLGSGNTIYF. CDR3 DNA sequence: TGTGCCAGCAGCGGCCTAGGCTCTGGAAACACCATATATTTT.

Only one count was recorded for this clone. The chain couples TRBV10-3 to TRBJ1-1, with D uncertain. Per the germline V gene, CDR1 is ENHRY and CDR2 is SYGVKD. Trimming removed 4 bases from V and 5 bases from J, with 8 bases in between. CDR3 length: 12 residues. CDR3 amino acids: CAISGAPTEAFF. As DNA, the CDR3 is TGTGCCATCAGTGGGGCCCCGACTGAAGCTTTCTTT.